This note documents a single T cell receptor beta chain sequence. The CDR3 extends over 14 amino acids. Germline V CDR1 and CDR2: SGHKS, YYEKEE (reference sequence). The V end lost 4 bases, the J end lost 2 bases, and 13 bases lay between the germline ends. This sample was taken from a study of blood T cell repertoires in COVID-19. Turning to the study itself: From the United States, Italy and Spain came samples of acute and convalescent COVID-19. PBMCs, B-cell-depleted T cells, or T cells were the source of the cDNA or gDNA that made up the material.

Original processing methods: Reference gene primer amplification gave estimated nucleated cell counts. The data were produced by immunoSEQ multiplex PCR, yet TCRdb's version contains in-frame clones alone and is incomplete. That table furnishes V, J and clone size, whereas the DNA furnished D and trimming. The sample holds a few hundred thousand clones, over 70% seen once. The origin of this receptor is a human donor in a cohort sampled during active COVID-19. Material for sequencing was peripheral blood. The chain employs TRBV5-5 and TRBJ2-7, with D uncertain. Here the CDR3 reads CASSQATTAYEQYF. The CDR3 DNA is TGTGCCAGCAGCCAAGCTACGACTGCCTACGAGCAGTACTTC.